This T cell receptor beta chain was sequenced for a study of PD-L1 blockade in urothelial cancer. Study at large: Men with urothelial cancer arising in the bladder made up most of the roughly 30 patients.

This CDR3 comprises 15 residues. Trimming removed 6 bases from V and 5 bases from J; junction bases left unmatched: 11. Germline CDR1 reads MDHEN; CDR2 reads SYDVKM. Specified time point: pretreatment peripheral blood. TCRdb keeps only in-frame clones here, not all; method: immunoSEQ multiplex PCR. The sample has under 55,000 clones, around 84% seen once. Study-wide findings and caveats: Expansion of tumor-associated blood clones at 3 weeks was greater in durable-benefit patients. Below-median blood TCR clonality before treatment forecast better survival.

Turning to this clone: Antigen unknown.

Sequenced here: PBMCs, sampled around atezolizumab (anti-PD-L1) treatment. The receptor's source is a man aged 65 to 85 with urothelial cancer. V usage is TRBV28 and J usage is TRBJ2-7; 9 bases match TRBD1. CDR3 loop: CASSSPGTGLHEQYF. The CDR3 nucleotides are TGTGCCAGCAGCTCCCCCGGGACAGGGCTCCACGAGCAGTACTTC.